The 20 T cell receptor beta chains below all came from one sample that was sequenced in a study of T cell responses to AZD1222 COVID-19 vaccine. Clones were sequenced by immunoSEQ multiplex PCR, and TCRdb holds only the in-frame ones, with some missing. The sample has under 170,000 clones, around 90% seen once. The specimen was peripheral blood, collected 28 days after the second AZD1222 dose. The receptors here all came from an adult who received the AZD1222 COVID-19 vaccine.

J is TRBJ1-5 and V is TRBV28, with TRBD1 matching 7 bases. V lost 1 base, J lost 5 bases, and 2 bases stayed unmatched. The CDR3 length is 14 residues. Per the germline V gene, CDR1 is MDHEN and CDR2 is SYDVKM. CDR3 coding DNA: TGTGCCAGCAGTTTATCGCAGGGGGATCAGCCCCAGCATTTT. Translating it yields CASSLSQGDQPQHF.

J is TRBJ1-2 and V is TRBV30; TRBD1 matches at 9 bases. The CDR3 runs 13 residues. The V gene end was trimmed by 3 bases and the J gene end by 8 bases; junction bases not matched to a gene: 7. Germline V gene lookup returns CDR1 GTSNPN and CDR2 SVGIG (reference sequence). The CDR3 here is CAWRVQGAWGYTF. CDR3 DNA sequence: TGTGCCTGGAGGGTACAGGGGGCATGGGGCTACACCTTC.

The V call is TRBV28, the J call TRBJ2-1; a weak D match, TRBD2 (5 bases). The V gene lost 3 bases and the J gene lost 8 bases, with 20 bases spanning the gap. Germline assignment: CDR1 MDHEN and CDR2 SYDVKM. The CDR3 contains 16 residues. In DNA, the CDR3 is TGTGCCAGCAGTTTTGGTGGGAGCGGACGGTACTATGAGCAGTTCTTC. This translates into CASSFGGSGRYYEQFF. The complete variable domain, with remaining parts taken from reference TRBV28 and TRBJ2-1, reads DVKVTQSSRYLVKRTGEKVFLECVQDMDHENMFWYRQDPGLGLRLIYFSYDVKMKEKGDIPEGYSVSREKKERFSLILESASTNQTSMYLCASSFGGSGRYYEQFFGPGTRLTVL.

This chain joins TRBV6-2 or TRBV6-3 and TRBJ1-2, with D tentatively TRBD1 (6 bases). Germline assignment: CDR1 MNHEY and CDR2 SVGEGT. CDR3 length: 16 amino acids. Trimming removed 4 bases at V and 8 bases at J, with 23 bases between. CDR3 nucleotide sequence: TGTGCCAGCAGTTTTTTTCGACAGGTCTCCGAGCGGGGCTACACCTTC. Amino acids: CASSFFRQVSERGYTF.

CDR3 sequence reads: CASSSTGGTQPQHF. In DNA form, the CDR3 reads TGTGCCAGCTCATCGACAGGAGGTACTCAGCCCCAGCATTTT. The rearrangement links TRBV18 to TRBJ1-5; weak D call: TRBD1 (6 bases). Germline-derived CDR1 and CDR2 are KGHSH and LQKENI. The CDR3 extends over 14 amino acids. Trimming cost V 5 bases and J 6 bases, with 14 bases left between them.

The chain employs TRBV9 and TRBJ1-6, with TRBD1 matching 9 bases. The CDR3 totals 13 residues. Looked up from germline, CDR1 is SGDLS and CDR2 is YYNGEE. J was trimmed by 10 bases and V by 3 bases; bases with no gene match: 2. The CDR3 coding sequence is TGTGCCAGCAGCGGGACAGGGGAATCACCCCTCCACTTT. It specifies CASSGTGESPLHF.

The rearrangement links TRBV6-5 to TRBJ2-2; D is undetermined. The CDR3 length is 16 residues. Trimming took off 4 bases at V and 6 bases at J, with 18 bases between the two ends. CDR1 and CDR2 from the germline V gene are MNHEY and SVGAGI. CDR3 protein: CASSSLATDFPGELFF. DNA for the CDR3: TGTGCCAGCAGTTCCTTGGCCACAGATTTCCCCGGGGAGCTGTTTTTT.

This CDR3 is CASSPRDATNEKLFF. CDR3 DNA: TGTGCCAGCAGCCCGCGAGATGCAACTAATGAAAAACTGTTTTTT. The chain couples TRBV16 to TRBJ1-4; D not resolved. The V gene lost 4 bases and the J gene lost 0 bases, with 9 bases spanning the gap. In germline, CDR1 is KGHSY, CDR2 FQNENV. The CDR3 is made up of 15 amino acids.

V and J are TRBV28 and TRBJ1-2; D is unclear. There are 12 residues in the CDR3. The V end was cut by 3 bases, the J end by 4 bases, with 6 bases between. CDR1 MDHEN and CDR2 SYDVKM come from the germline V gene. The CDR3 here is CASSFDFYGYTF. The CDR3 DNA reads TGTGCCAGCAGTTTCGATTTCTATGGCTACACCTTC.

The chain has TRBV18 and TRBJ2-7; D unresolved. With 1 base removed from V and 4 bases from J, the gap between germline ends came to 11 bases. The CDR3 contains 14 residues. The germline CDR1 and CDR2 sequences are KGHSH and LQKENI. This CDR3 reads CASSPRTVSYEQYF. In nucleotides, the CDR3 is TGTGCCAGCTCACCACGGACGGTCAGTTACGAGCAGTACTTC.

The rearrangement joins TRBV30 to TRBJ1-3, with 8 bases that match TRBD1. V was pared by 1 base and J by 3 bases, with 8 bases of the junction left unmatched. The CDR3 totals 16 residues. Germline-derived CDR1 and CDR2 are GTSNPN and SVGIG (reference sequence). The CDR3 reads CAWSDPGQGFGNTIYF. CDR3 bases: TGTGCCTGGAGTGACCCTGGACAGGGCTTTGGAAACACCATATATTTT.

The gene calls are TRBV5-6 and TRBJ2-7, with 9 bases matching TRBD2. The germline V gene has CDR1 SGHDT and CDR2 YYEEEE. The CDR3 extends over 14 amino acids. The V gene end was trimmed by 3 bases and the J gene end by 2 bases; junction bases not matched to a gene: 3. The CDR3 DNA reads as TGTGCCAGCAGCTCGACTAGCGGCCCCTACGAGCAGTACTTC. The encoded protein is CASSSTSGPYEQYF.

The V and J genes are TRBV10-2 and TRBJ1-2; 8 nucleotides agree with TRBD1. Germline-derived CDR1 and CDR2 are WSHSY and SAAADI. The CDR3 is 12 amino acids. V gave up 8 bases and J gave up 4 bases; unmatched junction bases: 3. In DNA, the CDR3 is TGCGCCAGCCGGGGGACAGGCTATGGCTACACCTTC. This codes for CASRGTGYGYTF.

The chain couples TRBV6-1 to TRBJ2-7, with a tentative D call TRBD2 (6 bases). Germline V gene sequence: CDR1 MNHNS, CDR2 SASEGT. Trimming took off 2 bases at V and 4 bases at J, with 18 bases between the two ends. This CDR3 region has 16 residues. The CDR3 DNA sequence: TGTGCCAGCAGTGAAAGGAGGGCAGGGTGGTATTACGAGCAGTACTTC. Translated, it gives CASSERRAGWYYEQYF.

The V gene is TRBV28, the J gene TRBJ2-1; the match to TRBD2 covers 7 bases. The CDR3 is made up of 15 amino acids. Trimming cost V 4 bases and J 2 bases; bases outside gene matches: 5. Looked up from germline, CDR1 is MDHEN and CDR2 is SYDVKM. CDR3 sequence reads: CASSSPGGAYNEQFF. CDR3 nucleotide sequence: TGTGCCAGCAGTTCTCCGGGAGGCGCCTACAATGAGCAGTTCTTC.

The V gene is TRBV29-1, the J gene TRBJ1-2, with a possible D match to TRBD1 (5 bases). CDR3 length equals 13 residues. Trimming took off 4 bases at V and 4 bases at J, with 13 bases between the two ends. From germline, CDR1 is SQVTM and CDR2 ANQGSEA. The DNA for the CDR3 is TGCAGCGTTGTCGGAGGGGCCGGCTATGGCTACACCTTC. Translation gives CSVVGGAGYGYTF. Full variable domain (rest looked up from reference TRBV29-1 and TRBJ1-2): SAVISQKPSRDICQRGTSLTIQCQVDSQVTMMFWYRQQPGQSLTLIATANQGSEATYESGFVIDKFPISRPNLTFSTLTVSNMSPEDSSIYLCSVVGGAGYGYTFGSGTRLTVV.

The chain carries TRBV27 and TRBJ2-6; TRBD1 aligns across 7 bases. The V gene end was trimmed by 1 base and the J gene end by 0 bases; junction bases not matched to a gene: 6. Germline-derived CDR1 and CDR2 are MNHEY and SMNVEV (reference sequence). The CDR3 contains 18 residues. CDR3 amino acids: CASSLWGQRISGANVLTF. The CDR3 coding sequence is TGTGCCAGCAGTTTATGGGGACAGAGAATCTCTGGGGCCAACGTCCTGACTTTC.

The chain links TRBV5-6 to TRBJ2-7; D is unresolved. The CDR3 sequence is 11 residues long. CDR1 is SGHDT, CDR2 YYEEEE, per germline. V was pared by 0 bases and J by 5 bases, with 3 bases between. The CDR3 DNA reads TGTGCCAGCAGCTTGGAACACGAGCAGTACTTC. Protein: CASSLEHEQYF.

V is TRBV14 and J is TRBJ2-5; no reliable D call. The CDR3 is made up of 12 amino acids. Germline V gives CDR1 SGHDN, CDR2 FVKESK. The V end lost 2 bases, the J end lost 1 base, and 2 bases lay between the germline ends. This CDR3 is CASSQFQETQYF. The CDR3 DNA is TGTGCCAGCAGCCAATTCCAAGAGACCCAGTACTTC.

The chain joins TRBV7-9 to TRBJ1-3; a possible D gene is TRBD1 (5 bases). Looked up from germline, CDR1 is SEHNR and CDR2 is FQNEAQ (reference sequence). Trimming left V 2 bases short and J 2 bases short, with 10 bases between. This CDR3 is built from 15 residues. Here the CDR3 reads CASSLQGVTGNTIYF. In DNA, the CDR3 is TGTGCCAGCAGCTTACAGGGAGTTACTGGAAACACCATATATTTT.